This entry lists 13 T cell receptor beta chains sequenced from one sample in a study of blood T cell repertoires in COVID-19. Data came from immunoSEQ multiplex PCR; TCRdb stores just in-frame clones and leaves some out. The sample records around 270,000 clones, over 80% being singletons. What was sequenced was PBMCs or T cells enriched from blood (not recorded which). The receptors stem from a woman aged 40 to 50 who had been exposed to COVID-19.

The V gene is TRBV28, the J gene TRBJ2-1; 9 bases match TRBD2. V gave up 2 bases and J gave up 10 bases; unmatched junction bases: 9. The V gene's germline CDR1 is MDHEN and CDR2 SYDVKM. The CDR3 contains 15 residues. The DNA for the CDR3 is TGTGCCAGCAGTTTAGTCGAGCGGGGGGACGGGGAGCAGTTCTTC. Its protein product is CASSLVERGDGEQFF.

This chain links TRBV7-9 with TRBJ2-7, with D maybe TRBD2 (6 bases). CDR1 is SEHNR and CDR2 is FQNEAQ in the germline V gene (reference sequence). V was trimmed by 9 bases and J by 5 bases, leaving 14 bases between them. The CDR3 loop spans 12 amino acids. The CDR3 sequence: CASGAGSDEQYF. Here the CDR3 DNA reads TGTGCCAGTGGGGCGGGAAGTGACGAGCAGTACTTC.

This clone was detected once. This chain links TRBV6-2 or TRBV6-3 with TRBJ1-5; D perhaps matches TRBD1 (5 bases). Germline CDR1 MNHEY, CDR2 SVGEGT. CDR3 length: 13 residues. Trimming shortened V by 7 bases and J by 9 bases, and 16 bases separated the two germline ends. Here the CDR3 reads CASTPNGGWPQHF. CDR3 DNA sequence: TGTGCCAGCACCCCAAACGGGGGGTGGCCCCAGCATTTT.

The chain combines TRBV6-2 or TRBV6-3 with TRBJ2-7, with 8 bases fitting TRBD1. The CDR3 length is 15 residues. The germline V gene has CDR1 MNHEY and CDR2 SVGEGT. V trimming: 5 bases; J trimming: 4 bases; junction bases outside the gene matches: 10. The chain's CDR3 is CASSPGTGGLYEQYV. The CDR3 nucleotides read TGTGCCAGCAGTCCGGGGACAGGCGGGTTGTACGAGCAGTACGTC.

CDR3 sequence (DNA): TGTGCCAGCAGTGAATTCGTGCGTCAGCCCCAGCATTTT. Protein: CASSEFVRQPQHF. The chain links TRBV2 to TRBJ1-5; D not certain. V was pared by 2 bases and J by 6 bases, with 8 bases between. The length of the CDR3 is 13 residues. The germline gives CDR1 SNHLY, CDR2 FYNNEI.

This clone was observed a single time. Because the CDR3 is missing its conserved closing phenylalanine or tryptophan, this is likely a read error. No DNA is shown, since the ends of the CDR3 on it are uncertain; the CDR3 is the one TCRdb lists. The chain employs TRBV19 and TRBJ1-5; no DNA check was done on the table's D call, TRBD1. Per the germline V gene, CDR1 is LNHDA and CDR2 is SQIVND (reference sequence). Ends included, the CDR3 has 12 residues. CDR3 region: CASSTKSGPSIP.

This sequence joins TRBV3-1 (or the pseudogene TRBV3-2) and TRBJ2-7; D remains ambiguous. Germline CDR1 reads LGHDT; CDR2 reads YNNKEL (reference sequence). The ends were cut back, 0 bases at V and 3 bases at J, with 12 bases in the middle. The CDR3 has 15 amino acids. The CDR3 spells CASSQDRLVSYEQYF. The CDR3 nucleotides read TGTGCCAGCAGCCAAGATAGGCTAGTGAGCTACGAGCAGTACTTC.

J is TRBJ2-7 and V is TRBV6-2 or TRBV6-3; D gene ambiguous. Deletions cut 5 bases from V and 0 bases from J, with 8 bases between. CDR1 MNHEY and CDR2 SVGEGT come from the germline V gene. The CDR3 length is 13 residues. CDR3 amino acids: CASSARSSYEQYV. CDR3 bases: TGTGCCAGCAGTGCTAGATCCTCCTACGAGCAGTACGTC.

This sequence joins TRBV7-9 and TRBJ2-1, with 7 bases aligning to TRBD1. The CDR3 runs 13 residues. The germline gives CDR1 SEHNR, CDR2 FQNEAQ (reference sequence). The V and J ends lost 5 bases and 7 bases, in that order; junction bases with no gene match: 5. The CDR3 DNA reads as TGTGCCAGCAGCCTCATGACAGGGAATGAGCAGTTCTTC. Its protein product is CASSLMTGNEQFF.

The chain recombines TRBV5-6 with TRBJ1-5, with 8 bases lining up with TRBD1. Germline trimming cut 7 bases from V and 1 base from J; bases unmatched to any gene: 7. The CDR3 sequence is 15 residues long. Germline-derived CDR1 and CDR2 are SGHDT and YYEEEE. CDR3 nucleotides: TGTGCCAGCTCCTATGGGACAGGAAGCAATCAGCCCCAGCATTTT. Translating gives CASSYGTGSNQPQHF.

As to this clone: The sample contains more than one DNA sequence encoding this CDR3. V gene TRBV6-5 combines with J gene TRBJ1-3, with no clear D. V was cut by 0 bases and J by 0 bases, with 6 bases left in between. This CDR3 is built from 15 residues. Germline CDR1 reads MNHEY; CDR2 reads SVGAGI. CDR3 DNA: TGTGCCAGCAGTTACTCCAGGTCCTCTGGAAACACCATATATTTT. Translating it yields CASSYSRSSGNTIYF.

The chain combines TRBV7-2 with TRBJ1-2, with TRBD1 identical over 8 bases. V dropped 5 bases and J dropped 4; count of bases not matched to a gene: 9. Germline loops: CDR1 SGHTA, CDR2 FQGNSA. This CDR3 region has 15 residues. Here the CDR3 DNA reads TGTGCCAGCAGCCTTGGACAGGGAGGGATCTATGGCTACACCTTC. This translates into CASSLGQGGIYGYTF.

The CDR3 spells CASSQGAGAGETQYF. CDR3 coding DNA: TGTGCCAGCAGCCAGGGAGCGGGAGCCGGGGAGACCCAGTACTTC. This chain joins TRBV3-1 (or the pseudogene TRBV3-2) and TRBJ2-5; 8 bases are a match to TRBD2. Germline-derived CDR1 and CDR2 are LGHDT and YNNKEL (reference sequence). Germline trimming cut 3 bases from V and 5 bases from J; bases unmatched to any gene: 8. The CDR3 is made up of 15 amino acids.